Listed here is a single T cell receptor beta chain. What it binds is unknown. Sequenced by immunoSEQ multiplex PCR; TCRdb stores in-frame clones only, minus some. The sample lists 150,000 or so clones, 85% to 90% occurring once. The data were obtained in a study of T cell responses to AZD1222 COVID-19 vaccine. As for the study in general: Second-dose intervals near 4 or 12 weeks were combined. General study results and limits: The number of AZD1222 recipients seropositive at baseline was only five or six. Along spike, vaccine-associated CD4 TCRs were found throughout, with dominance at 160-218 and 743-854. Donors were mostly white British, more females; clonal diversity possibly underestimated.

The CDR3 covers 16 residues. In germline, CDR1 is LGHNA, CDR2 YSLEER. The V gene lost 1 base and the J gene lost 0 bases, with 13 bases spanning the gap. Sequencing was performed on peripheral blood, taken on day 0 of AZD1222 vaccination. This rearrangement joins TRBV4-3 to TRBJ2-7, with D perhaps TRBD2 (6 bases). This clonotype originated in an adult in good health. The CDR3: CASSQGEAIGSYEQYF. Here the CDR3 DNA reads TGCGCCAGCAGCCAAGGGGAGGCCATCGGCTCCTACGAGCAGTACTTC.